Sequencing of this T cell receptor beta chain was carried out in a study of shared clonotypes between healthy human individuals. Study background: In total, the donors were two women and three men aged 18 to 49. The study used three CD4 naive, three CD4 memory, two CD8 naive and one CD8 memory plate per donor.

Measured with immunoSEQ multiplex PCR; TCRdb has only the in-frame clones, and not every one. The sample holds roughly 1,100,000 clones, roughly 75% seen once. The source material was memory CD4+ T cells sorted from blood. Subset defined: CD45RA-negative fraction. The TCR originated in a man between 18 and 29 years old in good health.

This chain's CDR3 is CAWTLGLAGETQYF. DNA for the CDR3: TGTGCCTGGACTCTCGGGCTAGCAGGCGAGACCCAGTACTTC. The rearrangement links TRBV30 to TRBJ2-5; tentative D call: TRBD2 (5 bases). The CDR3 runs to 14 residues. V lost 4 bases, J lost 5 bases, and 17 bases lay in between. Germline CDR1 is GTSNPN and CDR2 is SVGIG (reference sequence).